Shown below are 29 T cell receptor beta chains from a single sample sequenced in a study of blood T cells in healthy people across ages. A second 7 to 11 cycle PCR used barcoded and J-beta primers. One entry per CDR3 protein results from TCRdb running MiXCR on the 5' RACE reads. The sample carries 1.5 million to 1.9 million distinct CDR3 sequences, about 45% recorded once. The sequenced sample consisted of blood. Receptors originate from a woman aged 18-29 years in good health.

Here the CDR3 DNA reads TGCGCCAGCAGCCAGCGTAGTACCGGGACAGGGCCCTACGAGCAGTACTTC. Encoded protein: CASSQRSTGTGPYEQYF. The chain joins TRBV4-1 to TRBJ2-5, with TRBD1 matching over 9 bases. The end of the DNA is better explained by TRBJ2-7, so the J call may be wrong. CDR3 length equals 17 residues. Per germline, CDR1 MGHRA and CDR2 YSYEKL.

This clonotype was detected only a few times. J is TRBJ2-1 and V is TRBV11-2; D unresolved. From germline, CDR1 is SGHAT and CDR2 FQNNGV. This CDR3 has 13 amino acids. With 0 bases removed from V and 9 bases from J, the gap between germline ends came to 9 bases. DNA for the CDR3: TGTGCCAGCAGCTTAGAAATCACGGGTGAGCAGTTCTTC. Its protein is CASSLEITGEQFF.

This rearrangement joins TRBV12-3 or TRBV12-4 to TRBJ2-5; the match to TRBD2 covers 11 bases. The CDR3 contains 18 residues. V trimming: 6 bases; J trimming: 11 bases; junction bases outside the gene matches: 23. The CDR3: CASSRSGGGGLLWDEQYF. Written as DNA, the CDR3 is TGTGCCAGCAGCCGTAGCGGGGGGGGAGGTCTCTTATGGGATGAGCAGTACTTC.

This chain joins TRBV5-1 and TRBJ1-1; 7 bases line up with TRBD1. Germline V gene lookup returns CDR1 SGHRS and CDR2 YFSETQ. The CDR3 spans 15 residues. The V and J ends lost 4 bases and 5 bases, in that order; junction bases with no gene match: 11. The CDR3 protein is CASSPVVGGITEAFF. CDR3 nucleotides: TGCGCCAGCAGCCCTGTTGTAGGGGGCATAACTGAAGCTTTCTTT.

V gene TRBV6-6 combines with J gene TRBJ2-1; D is possibly TRBD1 (6 bases). V was trimmed by 5 bases and J by 12 bases, leaving 14 bases between them. Germline V gives CDR1 MNHNY, CDR2 SVGAGI (reference sequence). The CDR3 consists of 12 residues. CDR3 protein: CASSLQGHGQFF. The CDR3 DNA is TGTGCCAGCAGTCTCCAGGGACATGGGCAGTTCTTC.

This chain joins TRBV12-3 or TRBV12-4 and TRBJ2-3, with 9 bases fitting TRBD2. The length of the CDR3 is 15 residues. Trimming at V came to 4 bases and at J to 2 bases, leaving 4 bases not matched to a gene. The CDR3 spells CASSSGGGATDTQYF. CDR3 DNA sequence: TGTGCCAGCAGTTCCGGCGGGGGGGCCACAGATACGCAGTATTTT.

The sample holds many counts of this clonotype. The rearrangement joins TRBV12-3 or TRBV12-4 to TRBJ1-5; D is uncertain. The V end lost 2 bases, the J end lost 6 bases, and 5 bases lay between the germline ends. CDR3 length equals 12 residues. The CDR3 region has the DNA TGTGCCAGCAGTTTATATAGTCAGCCCCAGCATTTT. This sequence encodes CASSLYSQPQHF.

This chain joins TRBV2 and TRBJ2-7; a possible D gene is TRBD1 (5 bases). The DNA end favors TRBJ2-4, so the J call may be wrong. Germline assignment: CDR1 SNHLY and CDR2 FYNNEI. The CDR3 is 13 residues long. CDR3 protein: CASSESQGDIQYF. CDR3 sequence (DNA): TGTGCCAGCAGTGAGTCCCAAGGGGACATTCAGTACTTC.

The chain links TRBV9 to TRBJ2-4; 7 bases map to TRBD1. The CDR3 runs to 13 residues. Germline lookup yields CDR1 SGDLS and CDR2 YYNGEE. The trim removed 8 bases at V and 7 bases at J, leaving 9 bases unmatched. CDR3 region: CASLHRGGNIQYF. DNA of the CDR3: TGTGCCAGTTTGCACAGGGGTGGGAACATTCAGTACTTC.

The chain combines TRBV6-5 with TRBJ1-2; 7 bases match TRBD1. This CDR3 is built from 16 residues. Trimming cost V 8 bases and J 4 bases; bases outside gene matches: 16. Germline V gene data show CDR1 as MNHEY and CDR2 as SVGAGI. CDR3 sequence reads: CASRLFQGQTPYGYTF. The CDR3 DNA reads as TGTGCCAGCCGCTTATTCCAGGGACAGACCCCCTATGGCTACACCTTC.

The chain is built from TRBV4-2 and TRBJ2-3; the match to TRBD2 covers 11 bases. There are 17 residues in the CDR3. The germline V gene has CDR1 LGHNA and CDR2 YNFKEQ. The V and J ends lost 0 bases and 2 bases, in that order; junction bases with no gene match: 4. DNA for the CDR3: TGTGCCAGCAGCCAAGATGCTAGCGGGGGGCCCACAGATACGCAGTATTTT. It encodes CASSQDASGGPTDTQYF.

The genes are TRBV12-3 or TRBV12-4 and TRBJ1-1; the D gene is possibly TRBD1 (5 bases). The CDR3 covers 14 residues. The V and J ends lost 3 bases and 2 bases respectively, with 10 bases between them. The CDR3 nucleotides are TGTGCCAGCAGTTTGAAGGGGACTAACACTGAAGCTTTCTTT. Translating it yields CASSLKGTNTEAFF.

This clonotype came up many times. The chain employs TRBV7-2 and TRBJ2-1, with 8 bases that match TRBD2. The CDR3 has 15 amino acids. Trimming at V came to 5 bases and at J to 1 base, leaving 4 bases not matched to a gene. CDR1 is SGHTA, CDR2 FQGNSA, per germline. CDR3 bases: TGTGCCAGCAGCCCCGGCGGGAGGTCCTACAATGAGCAGTTCTTC. Translated, it gives CASSPGGRSYNEQFF.

The rearrangement uses TRBV5-5 and TRBJ2-7, with D possibly called TRBD1 or TRBD2 (5 bases each). Germline values: CDR1 SGHKS, CDR2 YYEKEE (reference sequence). The V and J ends lost 3 bases and 5 bases respectively, with 12 bases between them. The CDR3 runs 13 residues. This CDR3 is CASSWVLGDEQYF. The CDR3 DNA is TGTGCCAGCAGCTGGGTCTTGGGGGACGAGCAGTACTTC.

This clonotype has ten or more counts. The chain employs TRBV4-1 and TRBJ2-3, with unresolved D. Trimming cost V 1 base and J 6 bases, with 8 bases left between them. In germline, CDR1 is MGHRA, CDR2 YSYEKL. CDR3 length equals 13 residues. CDR3 in amino acids: CASSQGPDDTQYF. CDR3 coding DNA: TGCGCCAGCAGCCAAGGCCCCGACGATACGCAGTATTTT.

The sample holds a few counts of this clonotype. One junction end disagrees with the germline gene, perhaps due to a read error. The chain uses TRBV5-1 and TRBJ2-1; D is unresolved. Germline V gene data show CDR1 as SGHRS and CDR2 as YFSETQ. The CDR3 consists of 15 residues. CDR3 loop: CASSLTALSSNEQFF. The DNA for the CDR3 is TGCGCCAGCAGCTTGACCGCATTGTCCTCCAATGAGCAGTTCTTC.

In its sample, this clonotype was seen a few times. The chain is built from TRBV20-1 and TRBJ2-1; 14 bases line up with TRBD2. This CDR3 comprises 17 residues. V lost 0 bases, J lost 3 bases, and 4 bases stayed unmatched. Germline V gene lookup returns CDR1 DFQATT and CDR2 SNEGSKA (reference sequence). In DNA, the CDR3 is TGCAGTGCTAGAGAGGGACTAGCGGGAGCGGACTACAATGAGCAGTTCTTC. It specifies CSAREGLAGADYNEQFF.

About this clonotype: The junction departs from germline at one end; a sequencing error may be responsible. The V gene is TRBV28, the J gene TRBJ2-7; tentative D call: TRBD1 (6 bases). The germline V gene encodes CDR1 MDHEN and CDR2 SYDVKM. This CDR3 is built from 13 residues. CDR3 nucleotide sequence: TGTGCCAGCAGTTCCGGACAGTTTTACGAGCGGTACTTC. Translated: CASSSGQFYERYF.

This clonotype showed up just a few times. The genes are TRBV7-2 and TRBJ2-7; 8 positions agree with TRBD2. The length of the CDR3 is 15 residues. Germline CDR1 is SGHTA and CDR2 is FQGNSA. Unmatched junction bases numbered 6, after V lost 1 base and J lost 4 bases. CDR3 region: CASSLEAGDEYEQYF. CDR3 DNA: TGTGCCAGCAGCTTAGAAGCGGGAGATGAGTACGAGCAGTACTTC.

There are many counts of this clonotype. V is TRBV3-1 and J is TRBJ1-2, with D perhaps matching TRBD1 (5 bases). V shed 1 base and J shed 0 bases, with 18 bases lying between them. The CDR3 loop spans 18 amino acids. Germline assignment: CDR1 LGHDT and CDR2 YNNKEL (reference sequence). The CDR3 DNA reads TGTGCCAGCAGCCAAGGTTTAGGACAACTTTTATCTAACTATGGCTACACCTTC. This translates into CASSQGLGQLLSNYGYTF. The variable domain in full, with the rest retrieved from reference TRBV3-1 and TRBJ1-2, is DTAVSQTPKYLVTQMGNDKSIKCEQNLGHDTMYWYKQDSKKFLKIMFSYNNKELIINETVPNRFSPKSPDKAHLNLHINSLELGDSAVYFCASSQGLGQLLSNYGYTFGSGTRLTVV.

As regards this clonotype: It is likely a read error, because the conserved phenylalanine at the end of the CDR3 is missing. This rearrangement joins TRBV27 to TRBJ2-7, with D possibly being TRBD1 (6 bases). This CDR3 has 15 residues. V was trimmed by 6 bases and J by 1 base, leaving 16 bases between them. Germline-derived CDR1 and CDR2 are MNHEY and SMNVEV (reference sequence). The CDR3: CASSSQGLGSYEQYY. The CDR3 DNA reads as TGTGCCAGCAGCTCCCAGGGGTTAGGGTCCTACGAGCAGTACTAC.

There are a few counts of this clonotype. The V call is TRBV29-1, the J call TRBJ2-7; TRBD1 might be the D (6 bases). The CDR3 totals 11 residues. CDR1 and CDR2 from the germline V gene are SQVTM and ANQGSEA. V dropped 6 bases and J dropped 3 bases, with 9 bases sitting between them. This CDR3 reads CSVVQGYEQYF. In DNA form, the CDR3 reads TGCAGCGTGGTACAGGGCTACGAGCAGTACTTC.

The chain is built from TRBV29-1 and TRBJ1-1; D unresolved. The V and J ends lost 6 bases and 0 bases respectively, with 8 bases between them. In germline, CDR1 is SQVTM, CDR2 ANQGSEA. The CDR3 extends over 12 amino acids. This chain's CDR3 is CSVVQLNTEAFF. CDR3 sequence (DNA): TGCAGCGTAGTACAGCTGAACACTGAAGCTTTCTTT.

The gene calls are TRBV2 and TRBJ2-1; D tentatively reads TRBD1 or TRBD2 (6 bases each). The end of the DNA is better explained by TRBJ2-7, so the J call may be wrong. Germline assignment: CDR1 SNHLY and CDR2 FYNNEI. The CDR3 is 15 residues long. The CDR3 nucleotides read TGTGCCAGCAGTGAACTCGGGGGCTCCTACAATGAGCAGTACTTC. Protein sequence: CASSELGGSYNEQYF.

This clonotype was detected a few times. The V gene is TRBV5-1, the J gene TRBJ2-4; tentative D call: TRBD1 (5 bases). The germline V gene has CDR1 SGHRS and CDR2 YFSETQ. Trimming took off 4 bases at V and 0 bases at J, with 14 bases between the two ends. The CDR3 totals 16 residues. The chain's CDR3 is CASSTDMLLAKNIQYF. The CDR3 DNA follows: TGCGCCAGCAGCACGGACATGCTATTAGCCAAAAACATTCAGTACTTC.

The sample holds a few counts of this clonotype. The chain carries TRBV28 and TRBJ1-5, with unresolved D. This CDR3 spans 13 amino acids. Germline V gene lookup returns CDR1 MDHEN and CDR2 SYDVKM. V shed 6 bases and J shed 4 bases, with 10 bases lying between them. CDR3 coding DNA: TGTGCCAGCAGACGGATGGGGAATCAGCCCCAGCATTTT. Protein: CASRRMGNQPQHF.

The V and J genes are TRBV19 and TRBJ1-1; a possible D gene is TRBD1 (5 bases). V was clipped by 6 bases and J by 3 bases, with 14 bases between them. The germline V gene has CDR1 LNHDA and CDR2 SQIVND (reference sequence). The length of the CDR3 is 14 residues. CDR3 sequence reads: CASSRGGVDTEAFF. The CDR3 nucleotides read TGTGCCAGTAGCCGGGGGGGAGTTGACACTGAAGCTTTCTTT. The full variable domain, rest sourced from reference TRBV19 and TRBJ1-1, is DGGITQSPKYLFRKEGQNVTLSCEQNLNHDAMYWYRQDPGQGLRLIYYSQIVNDFQKGDIAEGYSVSREKKESFPLTVTSAQKNPTAFYLCASSRGGVDTEAFFGQGTRLTVV.

J is TRBJ2-5 and V is TRBV5-4; D possibly uses TRBD1 or TRBD2 (6 bases each). Germline values: CDR1 SGHNT, CDR2 YYREEE (reference sequence). There are 14 residues in the CDR3. Trimming removed 4 bases from V and 11 bases from J, with 21 bases in between. The CDR3 coding sequence is TGTGCCAGCAGCAAAAGGGGGGACCCTGGGGAGCAGTACTTC. Its translation: CASSKRGDPGEQYF.

V is TRBV6-5 and J is TRBJ1-5; D is unresolved. Germline V gene lookup returns CDR1 MNHEY and CDR2 SVGAGI. CDR3 length: 13 residues. V was shortened by 6 bases and J by 5 bases, with 11 bases between the two germline ends. CDR3 region: CASSTYGDQPQHF. The CDR3 DNA reads TGTGCCAGCAGCACCTATGGGGATCAGCCCCAGCATTTT.